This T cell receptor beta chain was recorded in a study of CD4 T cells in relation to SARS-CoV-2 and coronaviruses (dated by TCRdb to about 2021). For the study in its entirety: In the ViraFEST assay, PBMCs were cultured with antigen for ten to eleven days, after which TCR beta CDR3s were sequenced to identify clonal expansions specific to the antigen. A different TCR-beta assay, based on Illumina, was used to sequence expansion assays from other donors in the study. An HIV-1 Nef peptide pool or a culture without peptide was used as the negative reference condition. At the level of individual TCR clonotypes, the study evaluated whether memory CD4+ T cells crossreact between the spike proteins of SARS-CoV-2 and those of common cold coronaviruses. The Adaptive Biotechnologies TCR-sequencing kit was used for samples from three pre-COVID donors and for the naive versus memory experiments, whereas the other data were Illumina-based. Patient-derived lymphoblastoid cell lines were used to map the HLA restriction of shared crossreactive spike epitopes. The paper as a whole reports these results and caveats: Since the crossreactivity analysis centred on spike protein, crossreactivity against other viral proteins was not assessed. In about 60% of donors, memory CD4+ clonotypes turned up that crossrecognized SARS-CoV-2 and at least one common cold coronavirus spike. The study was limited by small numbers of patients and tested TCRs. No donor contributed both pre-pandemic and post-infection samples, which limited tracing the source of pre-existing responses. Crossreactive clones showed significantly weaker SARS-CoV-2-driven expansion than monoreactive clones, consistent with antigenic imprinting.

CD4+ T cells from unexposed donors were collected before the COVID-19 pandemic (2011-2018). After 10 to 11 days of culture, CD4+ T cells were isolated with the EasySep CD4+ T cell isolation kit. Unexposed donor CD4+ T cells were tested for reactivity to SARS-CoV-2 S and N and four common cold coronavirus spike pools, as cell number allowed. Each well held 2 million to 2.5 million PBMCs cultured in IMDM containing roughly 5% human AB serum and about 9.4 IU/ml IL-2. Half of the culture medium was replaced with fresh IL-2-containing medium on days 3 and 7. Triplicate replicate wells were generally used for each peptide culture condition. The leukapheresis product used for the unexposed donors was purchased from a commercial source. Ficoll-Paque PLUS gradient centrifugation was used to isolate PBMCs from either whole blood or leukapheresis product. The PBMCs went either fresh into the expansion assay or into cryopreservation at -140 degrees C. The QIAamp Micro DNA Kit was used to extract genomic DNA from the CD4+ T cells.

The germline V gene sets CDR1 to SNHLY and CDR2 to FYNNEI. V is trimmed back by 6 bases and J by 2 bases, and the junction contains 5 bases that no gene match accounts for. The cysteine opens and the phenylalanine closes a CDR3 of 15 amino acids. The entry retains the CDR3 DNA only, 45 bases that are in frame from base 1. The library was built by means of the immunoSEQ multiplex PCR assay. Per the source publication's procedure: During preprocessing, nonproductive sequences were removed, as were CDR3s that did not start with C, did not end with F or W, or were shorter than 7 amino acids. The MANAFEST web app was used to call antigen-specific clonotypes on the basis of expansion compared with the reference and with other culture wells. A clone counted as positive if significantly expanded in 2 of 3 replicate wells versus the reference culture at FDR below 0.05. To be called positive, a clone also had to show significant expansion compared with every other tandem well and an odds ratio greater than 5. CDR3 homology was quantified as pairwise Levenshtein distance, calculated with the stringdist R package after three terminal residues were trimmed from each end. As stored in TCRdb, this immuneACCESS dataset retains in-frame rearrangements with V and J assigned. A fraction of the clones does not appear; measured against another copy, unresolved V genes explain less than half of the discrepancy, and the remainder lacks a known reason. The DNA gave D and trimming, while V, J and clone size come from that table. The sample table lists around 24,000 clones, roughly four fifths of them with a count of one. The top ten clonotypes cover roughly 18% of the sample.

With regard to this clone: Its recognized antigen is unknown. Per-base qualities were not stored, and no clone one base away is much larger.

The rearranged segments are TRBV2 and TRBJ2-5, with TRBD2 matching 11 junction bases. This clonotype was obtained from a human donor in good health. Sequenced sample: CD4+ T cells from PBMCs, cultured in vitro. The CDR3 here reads CASRRLAGPQETQYF. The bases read TGTGCCAGCAGGAGACTAGCGGGGCCTCAAGAGACCCAGTACTTC.